Each of the 21 T cell receptor beta chains below was sequenced from the same sample in a study of shared clonotypes between healthy human individuals. Some clones are missing from TCRdb's copy, which holds only in-frame ones; the method was immunoSEQ multiplex PCR. The table has 1.5 million to 1.9 million clones, around 98% seen once; the top ten hold roughly 0.42%. What was sequenced was naive CD4+ T cells sorted from blood. As to subset: CD45RA+ positively selected. The source is a man younger than 40 in good health.

CDR3 bases: TGTGCCAGCAGTTTGATGGGGTCCTACGAGCAGTACTTC. Protein product: CASSLMGSYEQYF. The genes are TRBV14 and TRBJ2-7; D unclear. CDR1 and CDR2 from the germline V gene are SGHDN and FVKESK. Trimming took off 6 bases at V and 1 base at J, with 10 bases between the two ends. This CDR3 region has 13 residues.

The genes are TRBV5-4 and TRBJ2-3; TRBD2 agrees at 11 bases. CDR1 is SGHNT and CDR2 is YYREEE in the germline V gene (reference sequence). The CDR3 covers 17 residues. V gave up 3 bases and J gave up 3 bases; unmatched junction bases: 9. The CDR3 DNA is TGTGCCAGCAGCTCGAATGAAGGGACTAGCGGAACAGATACGCAGTATTTT. This codes for CASSSNEGTSGTDTQYF.

As concerns this clone: Other DNA sequences in the sample encode the same CDR3. This sequence joins TRBV5-1 and TRBJ1-1; TRBD1 agrees at 7 bases. This CDR3 contains 16 residues. Trimming at V came to 0 bases and at J to 0 bases, leaving 5 bases not matched to a gene. Germline V gene lookup returns CDR1 SGHRS and CDR2 YFSETQ. CDR3 bases: TGCGCCAGCAGCTTGGGACAGGGAAGTATGAACACTGAAGCTTTCTTT. Amino acid sequence: CASSLGQGSMNTEAFF.

This rearrangement joins TRBV4-1 to TRBJ2-5; 8 nucleotides line up with TRBD1. With V trimmed by 1 base and J by 5 bases, 9 bases remained unmatched. Looked up from germline, CDR1 is MGHRA and CDR2 is YSYEKL. The CDR3 is 16 residues long. The CDR3 bases are TGCGCCAGCAGCCAAGTAGTCAGGGGGCGGAGGGAGACCCAGTACTTC. Amino acids: CASSQVVRGRRETQYF.

V is TRBV2 and J is TRBJ1-2; a possible D gene is TRBD1 (5 bases). Germline loops: CDR1 SNHLY, CDR2 FYNNEI. Trimming cost V 6 bases and J 5 bases, with 19 bases left between them. This CDR3 has 15 amino acids. The DNA for the CDR3 is TGTGCCAGCAGCCCTAGTCGTTCGCAGGGTTATGGCTACACCTTC. This encodes CASSPSRSQGYGYTF.

The chain employs TRBV2 and TRBJ1-5; D is ambiguous. V lost 4 bases to trimming and J lost 6 bases, with 13 bases between them. The CDR3 sequence is 14 residues long. In germline, CDR1 is SNHLY, CDR2 FYNNEI. The CDR3 spells CASSVGPGTQPQHF. In DNA, the CDR3 is TGTGCCAGCAGTGTAGGTCCGGGTACTCAGCCCCAGCATTTT. Full variable domain (rest looked up from reference TRBV2 and TRBJ1-5): EPEVTQTPSHQVTQMGQEVILRCVPISNHLYFYWYRQILGQKVEFLVSFYNNEISEKSEIFDDQFSVERPDGSNFTLKIRSTKLEDSAMYFCASSVGPGTQPQHFGDGTRLSIL.

The V gene is TRBV28, the J gene TRBJ1-3; TRBD1 is a possible D gene (5 bases). The CDR3 consists of 18 residues. Per germline, CDR1 MDHEN and CDR2 SYDVKM. Trimming cost V 2 bases and J 0 bases, with 17 bases left between them. The CDR3 coding sequence is TGTGCCAGCAGTTTAAACGCTCTGGGGGTCTTCTCTGGAAACACCATATATTTT. It is translated as CASSLNALGVFSGNTIYF.

The chain uses TRBV4-3 and TRBJ2-7, with a tentative D call TRBD2 (6 bases). This CDR3 has 14 residues. In germline, CDR1 is LGHNA, CDR2 YSLEER. Trimming removed 0 bases from V and 3 bases from J, with 9 bases in between. CDR3 nucleotides: TGCGCCAGCAGCCAAGAGTTAGCGGTCTACGAGCAGTACTTC. It translates to CASSQELAVYEQYF.

The rearrangement links TRBV6-6 to TRBJ1-5, with unresolved D. Germline CDR1 is MNHNY and CDR2 is SVGAGI (reference sequence). The CDR3 is 14 amino acids. Deletions cut 7 bases from V and 0 bases from J, with 10 bases between. The CDR3 sequence is CASTFRGSNQPQHF. CDR3 in DNA: TGTGCCAGCACCTTCAGAGGTAGCAATCAGCCCCAGCATTTT.

The genes are TRBV4-1 and TRBJ1-4; a possible D gene is TRBD1 (5 bases). Germline CDR1 MGHRA, CDR2 YSYEKL. CDR3 length: 20 residues. Trimming took off 0 bases at V and 4 bases at J, with 24 bases between the two ends. The CDR3 sequence: CASSQEGTLDRTRYNEKLFF. The CDR3 region has the DNA TGCGCCAGCAGCCAAGAAGGGACCTTAGACCGAACAAGATATAATGAAAAACTGTTTTTT.

This clone appeared a single time. This sequence joins TRBV5-6 and TRBJ1-1; 8 bases map to TRBD1. Trimming took 5 bases from V and 8 from J; bases not matched to a gene: 2. Germline V gene data show CDR1 as SGHDT and CDR2 as YYEEEE. This CDR3 region has 11 residues. The CDR3 DNA reads TGTGCCAGCAGGACAGGGGACGAAGCTTTCTTT. Protein sequence: CASRTGDEAFF.

The chain links TRBV27 to TRBJ1-2, with 7 bases matching TRBD1. Germline V gene lookup returns CDR1 MNHEY and CDR2 SMNVEV (reference sequence). V shed 6 bases, J shed 5 bases, and the junction held 12 bases outside the gene matches. The CDR3 is 15 residues long. The CDR3 here is CASRNHLTGRYGYTF. The DNA for the CDR3 is TGTGCCAGCAGAAACCACCTGACAGGGAGATATGGCTACACCTTC.

The chain is built from TRBV7-9 and TRBJ2-5; D tentatively reads TRBD1 or TRBD2 (5 bases each). Deletions cut 2 bases from V and 4 bases from J, with 14 bases between. The CDR3 is made up of 15 amino acids. Germline CDR1 SEHNR, CDR2 FQNEAQ (reference sequence). DNA for the CDR3: TGTGCCAGCAGCTTATTTCCCGGGGCATCAGAGACCCAGTACTTC. It codes for CASSLFPGASETQYF.

V is TRBV5-5 and J is TRBJ1-2; TRBD1 matches 7 bases. J was trimmed by 6 bases and V by 3 bases; bases with no gene match: 17. Per germline, CDR1 SGHKS and CDR2 YYEKEE (reference sequence). The CDR3 has 17 residues. CDR3 DNA sequence: TGTGCCAGCAGCTCAGGGGACAGCAAGGATACAATTAATGGCTACACCTTC. Residues: CASSSGDSKDTINGYTF.

Note on this clone: This sample includes further DNA sequences coding for the same CDR3. The rearrangement joins TRBV5-1 to TRBJ2-2; the D is unclear. The CDR3 covers 13 residues. The V end lost 0 bases, the J end lost 6 bases, and 6 bases lay between the germline ends. Germline CDR1 SGHRS, CDR2 YFSETQ. This CDR3 is CASSLAGPGELFF. CDR3 DNA sequence: TGCGCCAGCAGCTTGGCTGGGCCCGGGGAGCTGTTTTTT. The complete variable domain, with remaining parts taken from reference TRBV5-1 and TRBJ2-2, reads KAGVTQTPRYLIKTRGQQVTLSCSPISGHRSVSWYQQTPGQGLQFLFEYFSETQRNKGNFPGRFSGRQFSNSRSEMNVSTLELGDSALYLCASSLAGPGELFFGEGSRLTVL.

Only one count was recorded for this clone. The rearrangement uses TRBV18 and TRBJ1-2; D may be TRBD1 (5 bases). Trimming pared 1 base from V and 6 bases from J, leaving 33 bases between. The CDR3 contains 21 residues. Germline V lookup: CDR1 KGHSH, CDR2 LQKENI. The CDR3 DNA reads as TGTGCCAGCTCACCACTCGCGGTTACGGGAGGGGCCGCCGCCGGGGTCGATGGCTACACCTTC. This gives the protein CASSPLAVTGGAAAGVDGYTF.

V is TRBV7-3 and J is TRBJ2-3, with a possible D match to TRBD2 (5 bases). This CDR3 has 17 amino acids. Germline V gives CDR1 SGHTA, CDR2 FQGTGA. Trimming took off 5 bases at V and 0 bases at J, with 18 bases between the two ends. The CDR3 reads CASSPSGRASSTDTQYF. The CDR3, as DNA: TGTGCCAGCAGCCCCAGCGGTCGGGCCTCCAGCACAGATACGCAGTATTTT.

This chain links TRBV2 with TRBJ1-2, with 7 nucleotides matching TRBD1. Germline trimming cut 7 bases from V and 2 bases from J; bases unmatched to any gene: 4. This CDR3 spans 13 amino acids. Germline V lookup: CDR1 SNHLY, CDR2 FYNNEI. The CDR3 nucleotides are TGTGCCAGCAAGGGGGCATCGAACTATGGCTACACCTTC. Translated, it gives CASKGASNYGYTF.

V usage is TRBV15 and J usage is TRBJ1-2; unclear D gene. This CDR3 contains 15 residues. The germline gives CDR1 LNHNV, CDR2 YYDKDF (reference sequence). Trimming removed 1 base from V and 0 bases from J, with 9 bases in between. The CDR3 loop is CATSRAWKSNYGYTF. Written as DNA, the CDR3 is TGTGCCACCAGCAGAGCCTGGAAGTCTAACTATGGCTACACCTTC.

V and J are TRBV2 and TRBJ2-1; 15 nucleotides agree with TRBD2. The CDR3 is made up of 14 amino acids. Trimming removed 8 bases from V and 8 bases from J; junction bases left unmatched: 4. Germline lookup yields CDR1 SNHLY and CDR2 FYNNEI. The CDR3 DNA reads TGTGCCAGCTGGGGACTAGCGGGAGGTGATGAGCAGTTCTTC. As protein: CASWGLAGGDEQFF.

A word on this clone: This CDR3 fails to terminate in the conserved phenylalanine or tryptophan, so it likely reflects a read error. Because the CDR3's place on the DNA is in doubt, the DNA is left out and the CDR3 is given as listed by TCRdb. The chain uses TRBV5-1 and TRBJ1-2. 13 amino acids form the CDR3, both terminal residues included. Germline values: CDR1 SGHRS, CDR2 YFSETQ. CDR3 region: CASSLGGREIHTV.